The rows below give T cell receptor beta chains drawn from one sample of a study of T-cell reconstitution after alpha-beta-depleted transplantation in children. TCRdb recomputed calls from the PCR reads with MiXCR, one row per CDR3 protein. Here the sample spans 200,000 to 250,000 distinct CDR3 sequences, 8.2% being singletons. The sample consisted of PBMCs, mostly from graft donor cells, taken 180 days after TCRalphabeta/CD19-depleted stem cell transplant. These receptor sequences come from a male patient aged 5 to 17 who had a stem cell transplant for acute lymphoblastic leukemia, so the T cells may come from the graft donor. The CDR3 runs from the conserved cysteine through the conserved F or W. Each record gives: CDR3 protein, J gene, clone size, V gene. A row's size may be missing; if present it is once, few, many or a size class.

CDR3: CASSTQGAGGELFF
J: TRBJ2-2
size: NA
V: TRBV12-3/TRBV12-4

CDR3: CASSQGTGQYF
J: TRBJ2-7
size: many
V: TRBV3-1

CDR3: CASSLGLRGETQYF
J: TRBJ2-5
size: many
V: TRBV12-3/TRBV12-4

CDR3: CASSPQVGHILFF
J: TRBJ1-4
size: NA
V: TRBV4-3

CDR3: CASSFGDTNYGYTF
J: TRBJ1-2
size: many
V: TRBV12-3/TRBV12-4

CDR3: CASSVAKGGEDYGYTF
J: TRBJ1-2
size: many
V: TRBV9

CDR3: CARRGQGENEQFF
J: TRBJ2-1
size: many
V: TRBV7-2

CDR3: CASSLARGRVSEQFF
J: TRBJ2-1
size: many
V: TRBV7-9

CDR3: CASSLRTGEVAQYF
J: TRBJ2-5
size: many
V: TRBV12-3/TRBV12-4

CDR3: CASSPSRSSYNEQFF
J: TRBJ2-1
size: many
V: TRBV28

CDR3: CATSRDGQTVSGANVLTF
J: TRBJ2-6
size: many
V: TRBV15

CDR3: CASSLASRLAGAYNEQFF
J: TRBJ2-1
size: many
V: TRBV11-1

CDR3: CASSVSRLAGTDTQYF
J: TRBJ2-3
size: many
V: TRBV9

CDR3: CATQKRYSNQPQHF
J: TRBJ1-5
size: many
V: TRBV19

CDR3: CASSHTKNYGYTF
J: TRBJ1-2
size: many
V: TRBV4-3

CDR3: CASSSKEQYF
J: TRBJ2-7
size: many
V: TRBV3-2

CDR3: CASSIGGSAFF
J: TRBJ1-1
size: few
V: TRBV19

CDR3: CASSLSGRGIAFF
J: TRBJ1-1
size: many
V: TRBV27

CDR3: CAMGFGGPGFSYNSPLHF
J: TRBJ1-6
size: NA
V: TRBV5-3

CDR3: CSARTGASGTDTQYF
J: TRBJ2-3
size: many
V: TRBV20-1

CDR3: CAISESRGGHGYTF
J: TRBJ1-2
size: NA
V: TRBV10-3

CDR3: CASSARGSGALSYEQYF
J: TRBJ2-7
size: NA
V: TRBV9

CDR3: CASSPGVFTQYF
J: TRBJ2-3
size: many
V: TRBV19

CDR3: CASSLVPHEQFF
J: TRBJ2-1
size: many
V: TRBV11-3

CDR3: CSVDPVDTIYF
J: TRBJ1-3
size: NA
V: TRBV29-1

CDR3: CASRERHEQYF
J: TRBJ2-7
size: many
V: TRBV28

CDR3: CSATPGTGKETQYF
J: TRBJ2-5
size: many
V: TRBV20-1

CDR3: CASPMLPEGYTF
J: TRBJ1-2
size: NA
V: TRBV5-6

CDR3: CATSRGIGANTGELFF
J: TRBJ2-2
size: many
V: TRBV15

CDR3: CASSYIRLLEGTDTQYF
J: TRBJ2-3
size: many
V: TRBV6-5

CDR3: CASSSGGGLGYEQYF
J: TRBJ2-7
size: many
V: TRBV7-8

CDR3: CASSTTSREQYF
J: TRBJ2-7
size: few
V: TRBV13

CDR3: CASSGLLEDSPLHF
J: TRBJ1-6
size: many
V: TRBV12-3/TRBV12-4

CDR3: CASASGTGSGELFF
J: TRBJ2-2
size: many
V: TRBV27

CDR3: CASRPDSHTGELFF
J: TRBJ2-2
size: many
V: TRBV6-1

CDR3: CASSEYGSPYEQYF
J: TRBJ2-7
size: many
V: TRBV6-1

CDR3: CASSQTSGGYMYEQYF
J: TRBJ2-7
size: NA
V: TRBV4-2

CDR3: CATSRPGGNTIYF
J: TRBJ1-3
size: many
V: TRBV15

CDR3: CSVPLYTEAFF
J: TRBJ1-1
size: NA
V: TRBV20-1

CDR3: CAIKGNEQYF
J: TRBJ2-7
size: many
V: TRBV10-3

CDR3: CASSLRGGAFKETQYF
J: TRBJ2-5
size: NA
V: TRBV7-2

CDR3: CASSLSRDSYEQYF
J: TRBJ2-7
size: many
V: TRBV7-9

CDR3: CSVPGPFPSTDTQYF
J: TRBJ2-3
size: many
V: TRBV20-1

CDR3: CASSWATSGTKQFF
J: TRBJ2-1
size: many
V: TRBV27

CDR3: CASSLGQEQYF
J: TRBJ2-7
size: many
V: TRBV7-9

CDR3: CASSYEGSNTEAFF
J: TRBJ1-1
size: many
V: TRBV6-5

CDR3: CASSVLGTGISTDTQYF
J: TRBJ2-3
size: many
V: TRBV28

CDR3: CATSENGINNEQFF
J: TRBJ2-1
size: many
V: TRBV24-1

CDR3: CASSIRTGMGTGDLFF
J: TRBJ2-2
size: many
V: TRBV7-9

CDR3: CASSPGAGNTIYF
J: TRBJ1-3
size: few
V: TRBV18

CDR3: CASSRGNAFF
J: TRBJ1-1
size: many
V: TRBV19

CDR3: CASKRTGATLPYNEQFF
J: TRBJ2-1
size: many
V: TRBV19

CDR3: CASSVTPERAHEQYF
J: TRBJ2-7
size: many
V: TRBV9